Listed below are T cell receptor beta chains from one sample, sequenced in a study of shared clonotypes between healthy human individuals. Sequenced by immunoSEQ multiplex PCR; TCRdb stores in-frame clones only, minus some. Counted here are more than 2,000,000 clones, around nine tenths occurring once; the ten biggest clones make up 0.13% to 0.15%. Sequencing was carried out using naive CD4+ T cells sorted from blood. These receptors were collected from a man younger than 30 in good health. Each CDR3 is given with its conserved first and last residue.

>TRBV19|TRBJ2-4
CASSAGLLLAKNIQYF
>TRBV5-8|TRBJ2-3
CASSLEGASSDTQYF
>TRBV5-6|TRBJ2-7
CASSLYQSGRGSYEQYF
>TRBV6-5|TRBJ1-4
CASSPDSGGKKLFF
>TRBV5-4|TRBJ1-2
CASSLGRNYGYTF
>TRBV11-2|TRBJ2-1
CASSRGRVHNEQFF
>TRBV7-2|TRBJ2-7
CASSPWTGLSYEQYF
>TRBV5-6|TRBJ2-7
CASTRNGPALYEQYF
>TRBV5-1|TRBJ2-3
CASSLLVGNQGTQYF
>TRBV18|TRBJ1-6
CASSSQPNRDSRSPLHF
>TRBV5-6|TRBJ2-1
CASSPGQGVGEQFF
>TRBV11-2|TRBJ2-2
CASSRRTGNTGELFF
>TRBV7-9|TRBJ2-2
CASSSGGANTGELFF
>TRBV19|TRBJ1-1
CASSRSDTEAFF
>TRBV29-1|TRBJ2-7
CSVEGGTGANEQYF
>TRBV6-5|TRBJ2-7
CASSPGTSGSYEQYF
>TRBV30|TRBJ1-2
CAWSVNYGYTF
>TRBV6-5|TRBJ1-2
CASGEGPNYGYTF
>TRBV11-2|TRBJ1-2
CASSLGTGGDGYTF
>TRBV10-3|TRBJ2-3
CAISEIRLAEYTDTQYF
>TRBV28|TRBJ1-6
CASSLRVSPLHF
>TRBV7-2|TRBJ1-5
CASSPPGNSNQPQHF
>TRBV4-3|TRBJ2-5
CASSQELQQETQYF
>TRBV4-3|TRBJ2-7
CASSQELAGGSYEQYF
>TRBV6-5|TRBJ1-3
CASSRQESGNTIYF
>TRBV2|TRBJ1-3
CASRDEGNTIYF
>TRBV5-4|TRBJ1-6
CASSLRDPGNSPLHF
>TRBV2|TRBJ1-5
CASTSDPVGNQPQHF
>TRBV5-6|TRBJ2-3
CASSRDTISTDTQYF
>TRBV14|TRBJ2-1
CASSPGGFWGAGYNEQFF
>TRBV7-2|TRBJ1-2
CASSLGPTNYGYTF
>TRBV6-1|TRBJ1-5
CASSEGYQPQHF
>TRBV10-1|TRBJ1-4
CASSARRGSNEKLFF
>TRBV28|TRBJ2-3
CASRPPGSSTDTQYF
>TRBV18|TRBJ2-3
CASVKGIETDTQYF
>TRBV28|TRBJ1-5
CASSLLSRRNQPQHF
>TRBV6-1|TRBJ1-6
CASSEQPFTTFNSPLHF
>TRBV2|TRBJ2-2
CASSRGHLNTGELFF
>TRBV9|TRBJ2-7
CASSLLAGGEGEQYF
>TRBV7-2|TRBJ2-1
CASSLAGSYNEQFF
>TRBV5-1|TRBJ1-2
CASSSGTTRSGYTF
>TRBV10-3|TRBJ1-1
CAITSGMNTEAFF
>TRBV2|TRBJ2-7
CASSLAKGTGWQYF
>TRBV5-1|TRBJ1-1
CASSLWGDTEAFF
>TRBV28|TRBJ1-3
CATLDRGSGNTIYF
>TRBV7-2|TRBJ1-1
CASSLRSGTEAFF
>TRBV5-1|TRBJ1-1
CASSEKTEAFF
>TRBV6-5|TRBJ2-1
CASSRTMSNNEQFF
>TRBV7-6|TRBJ1-2
CASSPRDRQNYGYTF
>TRBV5-1|TRBJ2-5
CASSWGRQGDVVKETQYF
>TRBV2|TRBJ2-6
CASRLGTPAGANVLTF